This T cell receptor beta chain was obtained from a study of T cells in Graves' hyperthyroidism and ophthalmopathy. This clonotype came up a few times. Its cognate antigen is unknown. Researchers took RNA transcripts and amplified the TCR beta CDR3 regions from them. The TCR CDR3 was amplified in a first-round RT-PCR using the HTBI primer set. Via MiXCR, TCRdb re-called the multiplex PCR reads, giving one row per CDR3 protein. This sample has approximately 300,000 distinct CDR3 sequences; approximately 15% occur once, and the top ten carry around 61%. Uncontrolled infections, other autoimmune diseases, pregnancy or lactation led to exclusion of patients. Clinical symptoms, serum thyroxine and TRAb, thyroid ultrasound and orbital computed tomography were used for the diagnoses. Fresh peripheral blood, 10 ml, was the source of the PBMCs. Germline assignment: CDR1 MGHRA and CDR2 YSYEKL. The CDR3 runs 15 residues. After removal of 5 bases from V and 5 bases from J, the junction contained 8 bases not matched to a gene.

Regarding the study as a whole: Clonotypes that were expanded in thyroid above 0.001 mostly appeared in blood too.

The sequenced material came from blood. The J gene is TRBJ1-4, the V gene TRBV4-1; 7 nucleotides match TRBD1. This TCR was sampled from a woman in her fifties or sixties with Graves' ophthalmopathy. The CDR3: CASSYGDRQNEKLFF. The CDR3 nucleotides are TGCGCCAGCAGCTATGGGGACAGACAAAATGAAAAACTGTTTTTT.